Below, 21 T cell receptor beta chains from the same sample are listed, as sequenced in a study of spatial heterogeneity in lung cancer. TCRdb analysed the 5' RACE reads with MiXCR anew, one entry per CDR3 protein. This sample has roughly 120,000 distinct CDR3 sequences, with 12% found just once. Documented time point: blood at routine non-recurrence follow-up after resection. Frozen PBMC, nontumor lung or tumor provided whole RNA, which was sequenced unsorted. This specimen consisted of PBMCs, obtained at follow-up. All receptors come from a male donor with early-stage non-small cell lung cancer.

The chain recombines TRBV7-6 with TRBJ1-5; no definite D call. This CDR3 region has 13 residues. The V and J ends lost 5 bases and 5 bases respectively, with 10 bases between them. Germline V CDR1 and CDR2: SGHVS, FNYEAQ. CDR3 in DNA: TGTGCCAGCAGCCCCGGGTCATATCAGCCCCAGCATTTT. Encoded protein: CASSPGSYQPQHF. Full variable domain (remainder filled in from reference TRBV7-6 and TRBJ1-5): GAGVSQSPRYKVTKRGQDVALRCDPISGHVSLYWYRQALGQGPEFLTYFNYEAQQDKSGLPNDRFSAERPEGSISTLTIQRTEQRDSAMYRCASSPGSYQPQHFGDGTRLSIL.

This clonotype has a handful of counts. This chain uses TRBV5-5 with TRBJ2-3; D perhaps matches TRBD2 (6 bases). The CDR3 spans 15 residues. V lost 4 bases and J lost 2, with 14 bases in between. Germline V CDR1 and CDR2: SGHKS, YYEKEE (reference sequence). The CDR3 region has the DNA TGTGCCAGCAGCCCCCAGGGCGGGGCCACAGATACGCAGTATTTT. This sequence encodes CASSPQGGATDTQYF.

The rearrangement uses TRBV7-8 and TRBJ2-7; D ambiguous. This CDR3 comprises 15 residues. The germline V gene has CDR1 SGHVS and CDR2 FQNEAQ. The V and J ends lost 0 bases and 2 bases respectively, with 11 bases between them. The CDR3 loop reads CASSLARQLTYEQYF. The CDR3 region has the DNA TGTGCCAGCAGCTTAGCGCGTCAGCTCACCTACGAGCAGTACTTC.

This clonotype was detected only a few times. The V call is TRBV4-1, the J call TRBJ2-1; D might be TRBD2 (6 bases). Germline loops: CDR1 MGHRA, CDR2 YSYEKL. The CDR3 totals 16 residues. Trimming cost V 5 bases and J 6 bases, with 20 bases left between them. CDR3 amino acids: CASSGRRGLKRNEQFF. In DNA form, the CDR3 reads TGCGCCAGCAGCGGACGGCGGGGTCTCAAGCGCAATGAGCAGTTCTTC.

J is TRBJ1-4 and V is TRBV20-1; 7 bases match TRBD1. V lost 2 bases, J lost 14 bases, and 8 bases stayed unmatched. This CDR3 has 12 residues. CDR1 is DFQATT and CDR2 is SNEGSKA in the germline V gene (reference sequence). Here the CDR3 DNA reads TGCAGTGCTAGAAGGGACAGCGACTATCTGTTTTTT. As protein: CSARRDSDYLFF.

V and J are TRBV29-1 and TRBJ1-1, with 7 nucleotides matching TRBD1. V was pared by 6 bases and J by 1 base, with 8 bases of the junction left unmatched. The CDR3 loop spans 14 amino acids. The germline CDR1 and CDR2 sequences are SQVTM and ANQGSEA. Written as DNA, the CDR3 is TGCAGCGTAAAATCCGGGACAGAGAACACTGAAGCTTTCTTT. It translates to CSVKSGTENTEAFF.

This clonotype was recorded many times. This chain links TRBV5-6 with TRBJ2-7; D remains unclear. CDR3 size: 12 residues. Trimming shortened V by 0 bases and J by 3 bases, and 4 bases separated the two germline ends. Per germline, CDR1 SGHDT and CDR2 YYEEEE. This CDR3 reads CASSLEDYEQYF. The CDR3 nucleotides are TGTGCCAGCAGCTTGGAAGACTACGAGCAGTACTTC.

The V and J genes are TRBV27 and TRBJ2-7; D call uncertain. V lost 1 base to trimming and J lost 2 bases, with 9 bases between them. The CDR3 is made up of 14 amino acids. Germline V lookup: CDR1 MNHEY, CDR2 SMNVEV (reference sequence). CDR3 region: CASSLLGSTYEQYF. The CDR3 nucleotides read TGTGCCAGCAGTTTATTGGGCAGTACCTACGAGCAGTACTTC.

With regard to this clonotype: At one end the junction does not follow the germline gene, possibly because of a read error. This chain connects TRBV5-1 to TRBJ1-2; D is unresolved. The CDR3 is made up of 14 amino acids. The germline V gene has CDR1 SGHRS and CDR2 YFSETQ. DNA of the CDR3: TGCGTCAGCAGCCCCCCGACGGCTAACTATGGCTACACCTTC. This sequence encodes CVSSPPTANYGYTF.

The rearrangement uses TRBV30 and TRBJ1-2; D might be TRBD1 (6 bases). This CDR3 has 13 amino acids. The V and J ends lost 3 bases and 8 bases respectively, with 16 bases between them. Germline-derived CDR1 and CDR2 are GTSNPN and SVGIG (reference sequence). The CDR3 nucleotides read TGTGCCTGGAGCCAGCAGGGGTTGGCAGGCTACACCTTC. Protein sequence: CAWSQQGLAGYTF.

The chain has TRBV12-3 or TRBV12-4 and TRBJ2-2; 8 nucleotides match TRBD1. This CDR3 contains 16 residues. Unmatched junction bases numbered 9, after V lost 5 bases and J lost 4 bases. Written as DNA, the CDR3 is TGTGCCAGCAGTCCAGGGGGCCGTGGGGGCACCGGGGAGCTGTTTTTT. It yields the protein CASSPGGRGGTGELFF.

The V and J genes are TRBV20-1 and TRBJ1-6; 8 nucleotides agree with TRBD1. The J segment lost 7 bases and the V segment lost 2 bases, leaving 7 bases of the junction unmatched. Germline CDR1 DFQATT, CDR2 SNEGSKA (reference sequence). This CDR3 spans 15 amino acids. The CDR3 bases are TGCAGTGCTAGATTTGACAGGGGTGACAATTCACCCCTCCACTTT. Its translation: CSARFDRGDNSPLHF.

This clonotype was recorded a few times. J is TRBJ2-5 and V is TRBV20-1; a weak D match, TRBD1 (5 bases). V shed 0 bases and J shed 1 base, with 15 bases lying between them. The CDR3 contains 16 residues. Germline V CDR1 and CDR2: DFQATT, SNEGSKA (reference sequence). CDR3 amino acids: CSARDLKTVSQETQYF. CDR3 DNA sequence: TGCAGTGCTAGAGATCTAAAGACAGTGTCCCAAGAGACCCAGTACTTC.

The V call is TRBV7-2, the J call TRBJ2-3, with D unclear. V was clipped by 7 bases and J by 4 bases, with 9 bases between them. CDR3 length equals 12 residues. Germline V gene lookup returns CDR1 SGHTA and CDR2 FQGNSA. CDR3 DNA: TGTGCCAGCACCCCTCTAGCAGATACGCAGTATTTT. Translation: CASTPLADTQYF.

This clonotype was seen repeatedly, ten times or more. This sequence joins TRBV7-2 and TRBJ2-4; D is undetermined. Germline values: CDR1 SGHTA, CDR2 FQGNSA. V was trimmed by 7 bases and J by 5 bases, leaving 12 bases between them. The CDR3 is made up of 13 amino acids. The CDR3 spells CASTSNPQNIQYF. For the CDR3, the DNA is TGTGCCAGCACCTCTAACCCCCAAAACATTCAGTACTTC.

This clonotype was detected many times. The chain is built from TRBV29-1 and TRBJ2-5; D may match TRBD1 or TRBD2 (6 bases each). Trimming took 5 bases from V and 5 from J, leaving 15 bases between them. CDR3 length: 13 residues. In germline, CDR1 is SQVTM, CDR2 ANQGSEA. The CDR3 DNA reads TGCAGCGTTACGCTGGGGGCGGGGGAGACCCAGTACTTC. Translation gives CSVTLGAGETQYF.

The J gene is TRBJ2-7, the V gene TRBV24-1; 8 bases map to TRBD1. The germline V gene has CDR1 KGHDR and CDR2 SFDVKD. The CDR3 runs 14 residues. J gave up 3 bases and V 2 bases, and 2 bases lay outside the gene matches. This CDR3 is CATSDSGGNYEQYF. The CDR3 DNA sequence: TGTGCCACCAGTGATTCAGGGGGCAACTACGAGCAGTACTTC.

This clonotype has ten or more counts. The chain joins TRBV5-6 to TRBJ1-2; D is unclear. The ends were cut back, 5 bases at V and 2 bases at J, with 16 bases in the middle. Germline lookup yields CDR1 SGHDT and CDR2 YYEEEE. The CDR3 contains 15 residues. CDR3 residues: CASSTWVIRNYGYTF. For the CDR3, the DNA is TGTGCCAGCAGTACCTGGGTCATCCGGAACTATGGCTACACCTTC. Full variable domain (remainder filled in from reference TRBV5-6 and TRBJ1-2): DAGVTQSPTHLIKTRGQQVTLRCSPKSGHDTVSWYQQALGQGPQFIFQYYEEEERQRGNFPDRFSGHQFPNYSSELNVNALLLGDSALYLCASSTWVIRNYGYTFGSGTRLTVV.

This clonotype has just a few counts. The chain couples TRBV2 to TRBJ2-5; D perhaps matches TRBD1 (6 bases). The ends were cut back, 5 bases at V and 0 bases at J, with 10 bases in the middle. The CDR3 consists of 14 residues. CDR1 and CDR2 (germline): SNHLY, FYNNEI. The CDR3 region has the DNA TGTGCCAGCAGTCCCGGGACAAACCAAGAGACCCAGTACTTC. Protein: CASSPGTNQETQYF.

This clonotype was seen many times. The chain employs TRBV3-1 and TRBJ2-7, with a tentative D call TRBD1 (6 bases). The CDR3 runs 15 residues. Trimming shortened V by 0 bases and J by 3 bases, and 12 bases separated the two germline ends. CDR1 is LGHDT and CDR2 is YNNKEL in the germline V gene (reference sequence). CDR3 amino acids: CASSQDGTWGYEQYF. The DNA for the CDR3 is TGTGCCAGCAGCCAAGATGGGACATGGGGCTACGAGCAGTACTTC.

This clonotype was found a few times. The J gene is TRBJ2-5, the V gene TRBV6-1, with D perhaps matching TRBD1 or TRBD2 (5 bases each). The V end lost 6 bases, the J end lost 2 bases, and 13 bases lay between the germline ends. The CDR3 consists of 14 residues. Germline lookup yields CDR1 MNHNS and CDR2 SASEGT. CDR3: CASSGTSRQETQYF. CDR3 sequence (DNA): TGTGCCAGCAGCGGGACCTCTCGGCAAGAGACCCAGTACTTC.